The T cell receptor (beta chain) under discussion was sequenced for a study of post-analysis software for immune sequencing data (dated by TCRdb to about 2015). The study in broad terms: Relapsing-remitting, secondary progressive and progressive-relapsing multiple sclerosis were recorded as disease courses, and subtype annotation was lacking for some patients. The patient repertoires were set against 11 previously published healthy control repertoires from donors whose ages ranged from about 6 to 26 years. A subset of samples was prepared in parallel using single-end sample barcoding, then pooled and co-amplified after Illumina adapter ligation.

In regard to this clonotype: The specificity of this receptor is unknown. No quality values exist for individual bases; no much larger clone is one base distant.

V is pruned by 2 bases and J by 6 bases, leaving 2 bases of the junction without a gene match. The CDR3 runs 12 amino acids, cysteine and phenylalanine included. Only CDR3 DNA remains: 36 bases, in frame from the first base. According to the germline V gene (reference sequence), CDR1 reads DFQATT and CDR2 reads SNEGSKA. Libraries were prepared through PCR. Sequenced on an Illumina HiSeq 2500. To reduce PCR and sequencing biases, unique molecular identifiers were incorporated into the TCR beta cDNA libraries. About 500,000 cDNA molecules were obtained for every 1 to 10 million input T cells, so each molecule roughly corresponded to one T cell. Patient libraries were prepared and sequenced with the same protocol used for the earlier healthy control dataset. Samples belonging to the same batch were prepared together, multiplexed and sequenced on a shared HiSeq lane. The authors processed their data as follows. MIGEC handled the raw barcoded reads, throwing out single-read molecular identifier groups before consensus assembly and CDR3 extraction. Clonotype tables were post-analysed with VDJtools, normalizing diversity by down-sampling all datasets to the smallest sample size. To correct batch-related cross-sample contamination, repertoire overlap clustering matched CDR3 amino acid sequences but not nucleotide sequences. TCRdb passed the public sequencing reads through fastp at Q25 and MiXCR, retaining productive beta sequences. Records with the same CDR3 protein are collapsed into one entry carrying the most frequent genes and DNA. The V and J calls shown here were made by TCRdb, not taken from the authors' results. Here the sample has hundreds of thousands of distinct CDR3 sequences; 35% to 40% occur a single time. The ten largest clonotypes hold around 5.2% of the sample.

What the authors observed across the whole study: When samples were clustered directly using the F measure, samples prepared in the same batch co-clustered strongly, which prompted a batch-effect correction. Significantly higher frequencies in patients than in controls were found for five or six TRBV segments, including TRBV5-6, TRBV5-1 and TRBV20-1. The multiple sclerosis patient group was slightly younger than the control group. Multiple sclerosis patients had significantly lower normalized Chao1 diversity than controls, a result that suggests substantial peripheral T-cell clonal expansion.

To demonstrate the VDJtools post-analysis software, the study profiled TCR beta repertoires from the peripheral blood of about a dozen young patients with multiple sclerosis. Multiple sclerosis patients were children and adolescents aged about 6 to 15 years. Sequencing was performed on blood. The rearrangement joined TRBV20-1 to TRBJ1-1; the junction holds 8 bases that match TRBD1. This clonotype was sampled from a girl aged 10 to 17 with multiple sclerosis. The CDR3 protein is CSARPDRAEAFF. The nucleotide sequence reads TGCAGTGCTAGACCGGACAGGGCTGAAGCTTTCTTT.